These T cell receptor beta chains were read from a single sample in a study of T-cell memory formation after mild COVID-19. MiXCR, applied by TCRdb to the 5' RACE reads, yields one record per CDR3 protein. Here the sample spans roughly 400,000 distinct CDR3 sequences, approximately 19% being singletons. Material for sequencing was PBMCs or a T cell subset sorted from them (not recorded which). These receptors came from a man between 18 and 29 years old who had mild COVID-19 (a few samples of this study predate the infection). Cell type and time point are not known. Each CDR3 is given with its conserved first and last residue. The D gene is left open where the match is weak. The size field is filled for only some rows; it gives once, few, many or a size class.

D gene	clone size	CDR3 length	V gene	J gene	CDR3 protein
-	-	14	TRBV4-2	TRBJ1-1	CASSQETGTTEAFF
TRBD1	many	16	TRBV28	TRBJ2-1	CASTQGGTGGNTEQFF
-	-	16	TRBV4-3	TRBJ2-1	CASSQDSGRSYNEQFF
-	-	15	TRBV20-1	TRBJ2-5	CSARWTGRDAETQYF
-	few	15	TRBV5-1	TRBJ1-4	CASSLDGVGNEKLFF
TRBD1	few	14	TRBV20-1	TRBJ2-7	CSAKNPGTAYEQYF
TRBD1	-	14	TRBV4-3	TRBJ2-4	CASSRGTEPNIQYF
-	few	13	TRBV20-1	TRBJ2-3	CSAWAAGTDTQYF
-	-	14	TRBV6-5	TRBJ2-7	CASSYGGQTYEQYF
-	many	15	TRBV6-5	TRBJ1-6	CASSYGGLSNSPLHF
TRBD2	few	18	TRBV7-9	TRBJ2-3	CASSPPFIRGGRADTQYF
TRBD1	few	13	TRBV28	TRBJ2-1	CASRPGTANEQFF
-	few	17	TRBV5-1	TRBJ2-1	CASRDLTGTHTYNEQFF
-	few	14	TRBV6-5	TRBJ1-1	CASSGRYPNTEAFF